The clone carrying this T cell receptor (gamma chain) has just a few counts. The TCRdb protein comes from a much larger clone and disagrees with this DNA's translation at residue 14, likely due to a read error; the protein given here is derived from the DNA. The sample belongs to a study of γδ T cells in repeated Plasmodium falciparum infection. Study summary: Donors were malaria-exposed Malian children or age- and gender-matched Australian children.

TCRdb reanalysed the multiplex PCR reads via CATT. The profile covers tens of thousands of gamma-chain clones, with under 1.5% appearing a single time and roughly 19% taken by the ten largest. The sample consisted of gamma-delta T cells from blood. This receptor was identified in a pool of human donors (malaria-infected and uninfected, not separated).

The DNA for the CDR3 is TGTGCCTTGTGGGACCAGGTGCCAGAGTTGGGCAAAAAAGTCAAGGTATTT. The encoded protein is CALWDQVPELGKKVKVF. This sequence joins TRGV9 and TRGJP. The J gene is absent in TCRdb and was assigned here via DNA matching to germline. The germline V gene has CDR1 GITISATS and CDR2 ISYDGTV (reference sequence). The CDR3 has 17 amino acids.